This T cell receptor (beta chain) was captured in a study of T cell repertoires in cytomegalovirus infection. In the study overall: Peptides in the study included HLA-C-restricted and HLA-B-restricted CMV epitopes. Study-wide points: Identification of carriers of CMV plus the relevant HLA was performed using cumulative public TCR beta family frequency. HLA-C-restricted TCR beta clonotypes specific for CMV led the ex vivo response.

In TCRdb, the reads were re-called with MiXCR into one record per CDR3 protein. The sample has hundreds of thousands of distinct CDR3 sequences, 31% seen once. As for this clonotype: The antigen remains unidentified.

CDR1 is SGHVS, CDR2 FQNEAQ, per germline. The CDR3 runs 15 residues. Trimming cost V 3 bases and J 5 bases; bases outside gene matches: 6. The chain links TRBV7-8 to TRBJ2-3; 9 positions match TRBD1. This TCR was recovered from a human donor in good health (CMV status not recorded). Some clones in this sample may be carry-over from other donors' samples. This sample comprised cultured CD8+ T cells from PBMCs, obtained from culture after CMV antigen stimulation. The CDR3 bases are TGTGCCAGCAGCTTTAGGGACAGGGATAGAGATACGCAGTATTTT. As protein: CASSFRDRDRDTQYF. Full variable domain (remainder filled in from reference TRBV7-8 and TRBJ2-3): GAGVSQSPRYKVAKRGQDVALRCDPISGHVSLFWYQQALGQGPEFLTYFQNEAQLDKSGLPSDRFFAERPEGSVSTLKIQRTQQEDSAVYLCASSFRDRDRDTQYFGPGTRLTVL.